This T cell receptor (beta chain) emerged from a study of blood T cell repertoires in COVID-19. Study at large: Samples representing acute and convalescent COVID-19 were sourced from the United States, Italy and Spain.

Assay used: immunoSEQ multiplex PCR; TCRdb lists only in-frame clones, some missing. The table has roughly 22,000 clones, 90% to 95% seen once. V shed 4 bases and J 2 bases; nucleotides not matched to a gene: 21. CDR3 length: 21 amino acids. CDR1 SGHTA and CDR2 FQGTGA come from the germline V gene. V is TRBV7-3 and J is TRBJ2-7, with 12 bases lining up with TRBD2. The receptor's source is a man aged 65 to 85 with active COVID-19. The sample was peripheral blood. CDR3 amino acids: CASSSNLLTSGSCSSTYEQYF. The CDR3 DNA reads TGTGCCAGCAGCTCCAACCTCCTGACTAGCGGGAGTTGTAGTAGCACCTACGAGCAGTACTTC. The variable domain in full, completed from reference TRBV7-3 and TRBJ2-7, reads GAGVSQTPSNKVTEKGKYVELRCDPISGHTALYWYRQSLGQGPEFLIYFQGTGAADDSGLPNDRFFAVRPEGSVSTLKIQRTERGDSAVYLCASSSNLLTSGSCSSTYEQYFGPGTRLTVT.